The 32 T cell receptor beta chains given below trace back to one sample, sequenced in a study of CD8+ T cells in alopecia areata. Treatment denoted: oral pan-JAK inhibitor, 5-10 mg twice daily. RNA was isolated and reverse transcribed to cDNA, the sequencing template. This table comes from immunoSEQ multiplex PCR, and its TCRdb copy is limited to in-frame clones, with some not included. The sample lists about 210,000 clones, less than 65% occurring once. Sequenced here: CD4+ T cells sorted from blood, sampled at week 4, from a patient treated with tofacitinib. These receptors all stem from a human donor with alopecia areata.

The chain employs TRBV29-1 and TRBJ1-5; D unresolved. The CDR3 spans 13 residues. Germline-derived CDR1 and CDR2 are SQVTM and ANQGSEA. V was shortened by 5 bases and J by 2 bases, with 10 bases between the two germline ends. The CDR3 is CSVSSGGNQPQHF. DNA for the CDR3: TGCAGCGTTTCCAGTGGAGGCAATCAGCCCCAGCATTTT.

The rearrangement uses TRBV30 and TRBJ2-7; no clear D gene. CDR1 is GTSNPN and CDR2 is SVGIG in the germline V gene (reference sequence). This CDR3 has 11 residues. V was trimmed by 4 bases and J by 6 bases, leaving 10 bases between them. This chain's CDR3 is CAWMVGREQYF. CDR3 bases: TGTGCCTGGATGGTGGGTCGCGAGCAGTACTTC.

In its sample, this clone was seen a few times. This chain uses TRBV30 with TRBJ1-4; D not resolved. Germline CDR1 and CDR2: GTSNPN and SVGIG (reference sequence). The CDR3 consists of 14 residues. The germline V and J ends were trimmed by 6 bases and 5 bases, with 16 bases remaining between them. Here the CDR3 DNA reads TGTGCCTGCGTGATGGATATTTCCAATGAAAAACTGTTTTTT. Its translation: CACVMDISNEKLFF.

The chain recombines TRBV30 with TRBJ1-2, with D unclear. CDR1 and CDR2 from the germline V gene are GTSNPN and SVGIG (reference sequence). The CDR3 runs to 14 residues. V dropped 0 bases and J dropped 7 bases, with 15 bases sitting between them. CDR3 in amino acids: CAWSVKSGRSGYTF. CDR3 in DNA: TGTGCCTGGAGTGTAAAGAGCGGCAGGAGTGGCTACACCTTC. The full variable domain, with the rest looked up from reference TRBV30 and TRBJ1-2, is SQTIHQWPATLVQPVGSPLSLECTVEGTSNPNLYWYRQAAGRGLQLLFYSVGIGQISSEVPQNLSASRPQDRQFILSSKKLLLSDSGFYLCAWSVKSGRSGYTFGSGTRLTVV.

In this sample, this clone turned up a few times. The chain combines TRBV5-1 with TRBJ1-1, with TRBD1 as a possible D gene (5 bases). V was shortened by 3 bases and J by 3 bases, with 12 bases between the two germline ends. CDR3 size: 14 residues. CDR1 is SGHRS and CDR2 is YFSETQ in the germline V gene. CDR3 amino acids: CASSSRRGDTEAFF. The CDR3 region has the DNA TGCGCCAGCAGCTCCCGGCGGGGGGACACTGAAGCTTTCTTT.

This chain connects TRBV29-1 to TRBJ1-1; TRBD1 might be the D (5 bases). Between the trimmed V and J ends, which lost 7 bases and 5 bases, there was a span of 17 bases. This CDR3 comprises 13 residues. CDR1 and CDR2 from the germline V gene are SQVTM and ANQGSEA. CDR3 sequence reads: CSAVRGAKTEAFF. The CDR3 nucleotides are TGCAGCGCGGTTAGGGGCGCGAAAACTGAAGCTTTCTTT. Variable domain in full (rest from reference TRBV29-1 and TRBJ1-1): SAVISQKPSRDICQRGTSLTIQCQVDSQVTMMFWYRQQPGQSLTLIATANQGSEATYESGFVIDKFPISRPNLTFSTLTVSNMSPEDSSIYLCSAVRGAKTEAFFGQGTRLTVV.

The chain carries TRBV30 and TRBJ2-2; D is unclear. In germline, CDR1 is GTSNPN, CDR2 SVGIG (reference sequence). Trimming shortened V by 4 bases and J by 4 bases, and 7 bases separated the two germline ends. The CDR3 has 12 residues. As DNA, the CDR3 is TGTGCCTGGAATGGGATCACCGGGGAGCTGTTTTTT. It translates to CAWNGITGELFF.

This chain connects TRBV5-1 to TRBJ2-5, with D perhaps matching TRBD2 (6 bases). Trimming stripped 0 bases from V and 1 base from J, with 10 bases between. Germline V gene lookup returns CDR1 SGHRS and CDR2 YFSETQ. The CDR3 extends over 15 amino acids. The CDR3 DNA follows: TGCGCCAGCAGCTTGGCTGCGGGGTCCCAAGAGACCCAGTACTTC. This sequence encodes CASSLAAGSQETQYF.

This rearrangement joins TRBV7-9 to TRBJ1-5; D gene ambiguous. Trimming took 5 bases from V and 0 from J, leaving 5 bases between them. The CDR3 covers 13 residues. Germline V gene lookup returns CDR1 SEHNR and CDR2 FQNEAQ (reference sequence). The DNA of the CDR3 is TGTGCCAGCAGCCTTCATAGCAATCAGCCCCAGCATTTT. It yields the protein CASSLHSNQPQHF.

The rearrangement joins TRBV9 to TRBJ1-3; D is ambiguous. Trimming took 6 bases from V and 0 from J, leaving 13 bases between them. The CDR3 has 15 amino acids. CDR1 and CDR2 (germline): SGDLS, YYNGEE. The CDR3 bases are TGTGCCAGCAAGCAGAGAGAGTTCTCTGGAAACACCATATATTTT. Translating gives CASKQREFSGNTIYF.

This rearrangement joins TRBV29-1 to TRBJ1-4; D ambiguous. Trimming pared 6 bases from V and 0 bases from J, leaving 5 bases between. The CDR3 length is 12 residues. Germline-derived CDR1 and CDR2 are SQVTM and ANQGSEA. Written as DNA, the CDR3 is TGCAGCGTAGGTTCAACTAATGAAAAACTGTTTTTT. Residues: CSVGSTNEKLFF.

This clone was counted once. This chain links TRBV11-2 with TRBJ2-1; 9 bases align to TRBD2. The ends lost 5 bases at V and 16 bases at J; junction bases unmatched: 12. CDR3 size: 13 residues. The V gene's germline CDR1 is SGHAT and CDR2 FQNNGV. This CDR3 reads CASSPLRAGGPFF. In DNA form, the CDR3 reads TGTGCCAGCAGCCCGCTTCGGGCGGGGGGGCCTTTCTTC.

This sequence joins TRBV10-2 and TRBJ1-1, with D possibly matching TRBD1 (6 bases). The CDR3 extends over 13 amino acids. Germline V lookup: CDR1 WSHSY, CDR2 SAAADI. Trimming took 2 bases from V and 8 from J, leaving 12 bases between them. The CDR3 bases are TGCGCCAGCAGTGAGAATTGGGGACAAGAAGCTTTCTTT. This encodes CASSENWGQEAFF.

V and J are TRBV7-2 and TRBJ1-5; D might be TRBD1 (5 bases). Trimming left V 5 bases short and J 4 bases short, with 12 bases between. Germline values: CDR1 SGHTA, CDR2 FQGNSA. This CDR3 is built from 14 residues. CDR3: CASSPGDGNQPQHF. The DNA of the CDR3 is TGTGCCAGCAGCCCTGGGGACGGTAATCAGCCCCAGCATTTT.

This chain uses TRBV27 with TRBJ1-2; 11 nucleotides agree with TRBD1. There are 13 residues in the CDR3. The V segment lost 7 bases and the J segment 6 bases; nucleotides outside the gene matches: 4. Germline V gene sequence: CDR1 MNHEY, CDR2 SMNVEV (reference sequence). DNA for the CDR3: TGTGCCAGCACTAAGGGACAGGGGGATGGCTACACCTTC. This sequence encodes CASTKGQGDGYTF.

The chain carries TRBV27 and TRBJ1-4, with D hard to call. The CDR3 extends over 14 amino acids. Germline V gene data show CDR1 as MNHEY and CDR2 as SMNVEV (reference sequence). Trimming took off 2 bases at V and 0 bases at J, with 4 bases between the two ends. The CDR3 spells CASSLRATNEKLFF. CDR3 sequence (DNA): TGTGCCAGCAGTTTACGGGCAACTAATGAAAAACTGTTTTTT.

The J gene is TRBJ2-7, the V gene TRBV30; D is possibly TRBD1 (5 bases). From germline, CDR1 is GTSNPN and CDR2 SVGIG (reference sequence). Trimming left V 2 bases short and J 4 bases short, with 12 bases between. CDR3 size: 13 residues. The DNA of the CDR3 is TGTGCCTGGAGTACCCAAGGGGCGTACGAGCAGTACTTC. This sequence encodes CAWSTQGAYEQYF.

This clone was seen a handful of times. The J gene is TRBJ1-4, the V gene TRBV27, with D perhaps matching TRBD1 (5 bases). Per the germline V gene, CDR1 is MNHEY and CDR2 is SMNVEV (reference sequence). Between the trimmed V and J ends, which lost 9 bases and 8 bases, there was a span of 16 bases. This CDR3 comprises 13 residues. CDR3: CASTGDRYEKLFF. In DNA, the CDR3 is TGTGCCAGTACAGGAGACCGGTACGAAAAACTGTTTTTT.

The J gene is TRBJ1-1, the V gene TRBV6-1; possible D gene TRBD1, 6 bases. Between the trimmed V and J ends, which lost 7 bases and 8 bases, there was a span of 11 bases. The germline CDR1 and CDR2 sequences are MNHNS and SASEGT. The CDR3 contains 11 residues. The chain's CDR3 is CASTTGQEAFF. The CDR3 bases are TGTGCCAGCACGACGGGACAAGAAGCTTTCTTT.

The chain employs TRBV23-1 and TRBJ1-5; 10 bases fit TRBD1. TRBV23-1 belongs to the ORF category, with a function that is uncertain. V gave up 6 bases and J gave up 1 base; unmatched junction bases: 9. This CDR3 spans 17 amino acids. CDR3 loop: CASRDRGKSGSNQPQHF. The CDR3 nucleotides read TGCGCCAGCAGGGACAGGGGGAAGAGCGGAAGCAATCAGCCCCAGCATTTT.

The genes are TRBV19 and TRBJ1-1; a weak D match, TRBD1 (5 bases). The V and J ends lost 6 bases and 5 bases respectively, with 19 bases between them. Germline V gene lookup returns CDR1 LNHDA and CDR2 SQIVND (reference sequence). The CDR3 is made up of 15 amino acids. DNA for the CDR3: TGTGCCAGTAGGGGAGGGGAGGCTTTAAGGACTGAAGCTTTCTTT. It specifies CASRGGEALRTEAFF. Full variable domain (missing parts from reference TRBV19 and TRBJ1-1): DGGITQSPKYLFRKEGQNVTLSCEQNLNHDAMYWYRQDPGQGLRLIYYSQIVNDFQKGDIAEGYSVSREKKESFPLTVTSAQKNPTAFYLCASRGGEALRTEAFFGQGTRLTVV.

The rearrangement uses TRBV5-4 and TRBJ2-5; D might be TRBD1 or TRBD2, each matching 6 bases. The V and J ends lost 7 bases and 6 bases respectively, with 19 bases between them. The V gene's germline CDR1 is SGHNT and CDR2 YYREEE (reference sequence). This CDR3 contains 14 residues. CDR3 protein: CASGSPGGQQTQYF. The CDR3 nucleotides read TGTGCCAGCGGTTCCCCTGGGGGGCAACAGACCCAGTACTTC.

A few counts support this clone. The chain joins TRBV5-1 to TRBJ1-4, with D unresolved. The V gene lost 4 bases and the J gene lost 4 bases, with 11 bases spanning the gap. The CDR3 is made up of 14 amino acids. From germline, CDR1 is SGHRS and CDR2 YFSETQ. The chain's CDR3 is CASSLDGVNEKLFF. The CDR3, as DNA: TGCGCCAGCAGCCTGGACGGAGTTAATGAAAAACTGTTTTTT.

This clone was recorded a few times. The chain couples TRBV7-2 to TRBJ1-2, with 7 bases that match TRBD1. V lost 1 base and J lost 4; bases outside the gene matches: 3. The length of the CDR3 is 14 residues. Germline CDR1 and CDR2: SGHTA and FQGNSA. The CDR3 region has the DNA TGTGCCAGCAGCTTAGGACAGGGTGGCTATGGCTACACCTTC. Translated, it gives CASSLGQGGYGYTF.

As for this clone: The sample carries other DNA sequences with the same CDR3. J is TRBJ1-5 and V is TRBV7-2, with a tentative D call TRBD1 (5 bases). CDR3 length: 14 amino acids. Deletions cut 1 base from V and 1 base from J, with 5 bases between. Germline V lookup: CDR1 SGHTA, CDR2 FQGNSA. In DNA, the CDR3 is TGTGCCAGCAGCTTAGGACAGAGCAATCAGCCCCAGCATTTT. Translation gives CASSLGQSNQPQHF.

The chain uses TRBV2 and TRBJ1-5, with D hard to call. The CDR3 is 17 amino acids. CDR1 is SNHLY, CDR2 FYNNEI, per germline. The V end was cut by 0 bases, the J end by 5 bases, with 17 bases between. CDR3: CASSEALAGGWDQPQHF. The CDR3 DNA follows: TGTGCCAGCAGTGAAGCGCTTGCGGGCGGGTGGGATCAGCCCCAGCATTTT. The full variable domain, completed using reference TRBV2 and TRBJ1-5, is EPEVTQTPSHQVTQMGQEVILRCVPISNHLYFYWYRQILGQKVEFLVSFYNNEISEKSEIFDDQFSVERPDGSNFTLKIRSTKLEDSAMYFCASSEALAGGWDQPQHFGDGTRLSIL.

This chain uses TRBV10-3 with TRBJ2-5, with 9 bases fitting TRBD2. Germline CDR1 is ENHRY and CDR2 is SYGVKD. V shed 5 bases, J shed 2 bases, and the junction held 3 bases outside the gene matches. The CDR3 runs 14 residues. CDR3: CAISPTSGQETQYF. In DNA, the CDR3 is TGTGCCATCAGTCCGACTAGCGGACAAGAGACCCAGTACTTC.

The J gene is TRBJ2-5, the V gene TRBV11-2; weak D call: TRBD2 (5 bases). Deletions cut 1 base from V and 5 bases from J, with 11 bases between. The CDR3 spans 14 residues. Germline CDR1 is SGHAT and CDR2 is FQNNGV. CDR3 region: CASSLATSMETQYF. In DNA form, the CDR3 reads TGTGCCAGCAGCTTAGCAACTAGTATGGAGACCCAGTACTTC. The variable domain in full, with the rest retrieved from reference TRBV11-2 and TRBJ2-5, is EAGVAQSPRYKIIEKRQSVAFWCNPISGHATLYWYQQILGQGPKLLIQFQNNGVVDDSQLPKDRFSAERLKGVDSTLKIQPAKLEDSAVYLCASSLATSMETQYFGPGTRLLVL.

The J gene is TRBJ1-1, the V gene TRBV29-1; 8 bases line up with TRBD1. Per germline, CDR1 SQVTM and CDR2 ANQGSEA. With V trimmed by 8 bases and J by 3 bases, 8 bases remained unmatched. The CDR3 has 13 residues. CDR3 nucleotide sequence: TGCAGCTATGTCCAGGGGGCCGACACTGAAGCTTTCTTT. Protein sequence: CSYVQGADTEAFF. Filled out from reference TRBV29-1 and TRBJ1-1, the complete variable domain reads SAVISQKPSRDICQRGTSLTIQCQVDSQVTMMFWYRQQPGQSLTLIATANQGSEATYESGFVIDKFPISRPNLTFSTLTVSNMSPEDSSIYLCSYVQGADTEAFFGQGTRLTVV.

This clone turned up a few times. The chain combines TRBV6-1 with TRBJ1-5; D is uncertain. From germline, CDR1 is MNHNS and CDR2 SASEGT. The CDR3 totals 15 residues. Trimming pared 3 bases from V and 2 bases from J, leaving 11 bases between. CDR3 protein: CASSERGGRNQPQHF. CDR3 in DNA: TGTGCCAGCAGTGAGCGGGGTGGGCGCAATCAGCCCCAGCATTTT.

As DNA, the CDR3 is TGCGCCAGCAGCGACAGTGCCCACGAGCAGTACTTC. This gives the protein CASSDSAHEQYF. J is TRBJ2-7 and V is TRBV5-1; D may be TRBD1 (5 bases). The CDR3 totals 12 residues. Germline V gene sequence: CDR1 SGHRS, CDR2 YFSETQ. Trimming removed 4 bases from V and 5 bases from J, with 10 bases in between.

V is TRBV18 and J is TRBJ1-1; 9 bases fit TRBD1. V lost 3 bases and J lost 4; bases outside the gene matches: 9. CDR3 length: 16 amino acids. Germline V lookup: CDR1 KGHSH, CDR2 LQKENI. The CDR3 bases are TGTGCCAGCTCACCCATACAGGGGGCTCCGAGCACTGAAGCTTTCTTT. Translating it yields CASSPIQGAPSTEAFF.